The T cell receptor beta chain under discussion was sequenced for a study of graft-versus-host responses after intestinal transplantation. As for the study in general: The transplants performed in recipients were multivisceral, liver-intestinal, or isolated intestinal. Every transplant recipient was induced with anti-thymocyte globulin, then maintained on tacrolimus and steroids for around 3 years.

Sequenced by immunoSEQ multiplex PCR; TCRdb stores in-frame clones only, minus some. The table includes tens of thousands of clones, about 95% detected once. Points on this clone: What it recognizes is unknown.

Broader study findings: Allografts carried high graft-versus-host to host-versus-graft clonal ratios in patients having graft-donor T cell macrochimerism. There were GvH clones found in recipient marrow, and some of them appeared first in ileum or blood.

The sequence derives from a human donor who was the organ donor for an intestinal transplant. Here the sequenced sample was unstimulated CD4+ T cells sorted from spleen or lymph node cells, taken before transplant.

CDR3 sequence reads: CASSPSTSGGYNEQFF. As DNA, the CDR3 is TGTGCCAGCAGTCCATCCACTAGCGGGGGATACAATGAGCAGTTCTTC. The rearrangement links TRBV28 to TRBJ2-1, with TRBD2 matching 11 bases. The CDR3 is 16 residues long. After removal of 5 bases from V and 4 bases from J, the junction contained 7 bases not matched to a gene. CDR1 MDHEN and CDR2 SYDVKM come from the germline V gene.